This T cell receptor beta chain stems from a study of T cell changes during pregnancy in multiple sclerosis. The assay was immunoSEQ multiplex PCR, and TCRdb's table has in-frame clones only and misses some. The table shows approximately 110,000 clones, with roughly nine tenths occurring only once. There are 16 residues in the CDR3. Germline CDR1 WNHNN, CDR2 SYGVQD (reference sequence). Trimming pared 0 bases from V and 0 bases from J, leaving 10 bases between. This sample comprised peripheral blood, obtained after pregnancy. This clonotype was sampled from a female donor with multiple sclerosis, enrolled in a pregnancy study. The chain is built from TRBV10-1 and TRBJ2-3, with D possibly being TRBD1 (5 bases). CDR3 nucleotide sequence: TGCGCCAGCAGTGAGTCAGTTGACAGAAGCACAGATACGCAGTATTTT. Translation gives CASSESVDRSTDTQYF.